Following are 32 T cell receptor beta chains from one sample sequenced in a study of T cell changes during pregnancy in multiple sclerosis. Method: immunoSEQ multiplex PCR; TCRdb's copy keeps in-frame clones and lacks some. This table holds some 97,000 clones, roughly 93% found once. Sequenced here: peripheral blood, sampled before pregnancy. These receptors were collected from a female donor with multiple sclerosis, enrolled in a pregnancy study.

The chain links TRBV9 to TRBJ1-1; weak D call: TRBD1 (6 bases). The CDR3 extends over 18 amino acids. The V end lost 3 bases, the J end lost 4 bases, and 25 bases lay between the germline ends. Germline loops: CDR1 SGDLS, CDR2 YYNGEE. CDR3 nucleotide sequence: TGTGCCAGCAGCGATGGGCTGGTGGCAGGGGAAAGCGGCACTGAAGCTTTCTTT. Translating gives CASSDGLVAGESGTEAFF.

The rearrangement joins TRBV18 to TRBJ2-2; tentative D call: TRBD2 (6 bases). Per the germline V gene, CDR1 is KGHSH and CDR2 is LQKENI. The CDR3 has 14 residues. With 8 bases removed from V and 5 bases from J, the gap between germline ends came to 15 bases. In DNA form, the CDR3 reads TGTGCCAGCCTCCGGGAGAGGTTTACCGGGGAGCTGTTTTTT. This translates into CASLRERFTGELFF.

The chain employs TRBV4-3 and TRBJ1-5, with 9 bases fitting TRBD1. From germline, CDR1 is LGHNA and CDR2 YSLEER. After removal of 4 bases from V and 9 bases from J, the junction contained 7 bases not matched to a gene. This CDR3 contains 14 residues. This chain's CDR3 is CASSLGTGRPPQHF. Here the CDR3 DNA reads TGCGCCAGCAGCCTCGGGACAGGGAGGCCGCCCCAGCATTTT.

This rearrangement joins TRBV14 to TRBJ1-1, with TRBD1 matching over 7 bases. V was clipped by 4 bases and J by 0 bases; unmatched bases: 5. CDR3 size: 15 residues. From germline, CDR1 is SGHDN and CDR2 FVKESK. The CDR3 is CASSPTTGLNTEAFF. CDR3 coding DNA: TGTGCCAGCAGCCCGACGACAGGGTTGAACACTGAAGCTTTCTTT.

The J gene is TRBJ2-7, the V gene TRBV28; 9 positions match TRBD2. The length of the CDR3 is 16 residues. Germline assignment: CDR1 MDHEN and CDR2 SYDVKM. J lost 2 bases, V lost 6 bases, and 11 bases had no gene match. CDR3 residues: CASSLGAGGIAYEQYF. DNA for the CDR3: TGTGCCAGCAGCCTCGGGGCGGGAGGGATAGCCTACGAGCAGTACTTC.

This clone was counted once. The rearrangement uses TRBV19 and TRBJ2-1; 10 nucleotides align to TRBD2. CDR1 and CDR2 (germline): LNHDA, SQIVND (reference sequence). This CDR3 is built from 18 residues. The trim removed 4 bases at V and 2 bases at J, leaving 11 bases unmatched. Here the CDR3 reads CASSTQRRSGRTYNEQFF. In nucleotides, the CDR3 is TGTGCCAGTAGTACCCAACGCCGTAGCGGGAGGACCTACAATGAGCAGTTCTTC. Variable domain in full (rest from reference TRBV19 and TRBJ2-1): DGGITQSPKYLFRKEGQNVTLSCEQNLNHDAMYWYRQDPGQGLRLIYYSQIVNDFQKGDIAEGYSVSREKKESFPLTVTSAQKNPTAFYLCASSTQRRSGRTYNEQFFGPGTRLTVL.

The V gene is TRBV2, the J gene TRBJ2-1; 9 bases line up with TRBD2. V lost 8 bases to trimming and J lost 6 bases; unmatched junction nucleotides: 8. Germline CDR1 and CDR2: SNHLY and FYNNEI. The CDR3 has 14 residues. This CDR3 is CASSLAGGPNEQFF. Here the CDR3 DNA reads TGTGCCAGCTCTTTGGCGGGAGGGCCCAATGAGCAGTTCTTC.

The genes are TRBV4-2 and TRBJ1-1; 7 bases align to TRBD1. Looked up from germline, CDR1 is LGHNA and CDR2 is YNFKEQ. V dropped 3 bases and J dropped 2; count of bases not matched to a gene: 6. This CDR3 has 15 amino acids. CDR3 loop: CASSHTTGFNTEAFF. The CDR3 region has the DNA TGTGCCAGCAGCCACACGACAGGGTTCAACACTGAAGCTTTCTTT.

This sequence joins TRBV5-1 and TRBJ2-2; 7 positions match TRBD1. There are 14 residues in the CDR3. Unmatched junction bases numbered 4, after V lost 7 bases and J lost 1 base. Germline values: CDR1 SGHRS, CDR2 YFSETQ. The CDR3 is CASARTGNTGELFF. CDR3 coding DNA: TGCGCCAGCGCTAGGACAGGGAACACCGGGGAGCTGTTTTTT.

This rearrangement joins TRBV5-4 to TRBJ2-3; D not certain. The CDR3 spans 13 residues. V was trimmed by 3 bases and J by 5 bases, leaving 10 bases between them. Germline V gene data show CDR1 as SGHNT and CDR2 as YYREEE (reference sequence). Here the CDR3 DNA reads TGTGCCAGCAGCTCCCCACAATTAGATACGCAGTATTTT. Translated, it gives CASSSPQLDTQYF.

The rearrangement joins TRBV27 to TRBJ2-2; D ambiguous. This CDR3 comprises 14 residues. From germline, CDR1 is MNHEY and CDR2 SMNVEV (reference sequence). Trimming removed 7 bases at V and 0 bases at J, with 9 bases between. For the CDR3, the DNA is TGTGCCAGCAAATGGAGCGCGAACACCGGGGAGCTGTTTTTT. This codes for CASKWSANTGELFF.

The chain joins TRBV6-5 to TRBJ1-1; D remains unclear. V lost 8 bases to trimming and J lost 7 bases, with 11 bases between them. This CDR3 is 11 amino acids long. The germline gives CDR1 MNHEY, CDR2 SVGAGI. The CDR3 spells CASEAGNEAFF. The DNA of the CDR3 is TGTGCCAGCGAAGCGGGAAATGAAGCTTTCTTT.

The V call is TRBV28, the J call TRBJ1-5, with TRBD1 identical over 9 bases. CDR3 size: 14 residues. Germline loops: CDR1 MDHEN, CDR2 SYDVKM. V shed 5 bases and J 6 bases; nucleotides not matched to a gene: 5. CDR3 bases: TGTGCCAGCAGTATACAGGGGGCTGGTCAGCCCCAGCATTTT. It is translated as CASSIQGAGQPQHF.

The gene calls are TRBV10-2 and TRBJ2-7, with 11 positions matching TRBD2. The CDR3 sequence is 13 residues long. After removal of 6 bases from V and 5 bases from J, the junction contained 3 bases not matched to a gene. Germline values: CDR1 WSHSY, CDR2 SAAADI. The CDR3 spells CASSALAGDEQYF. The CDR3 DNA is TGCGCCAGCAGCGCACTAGCGGGAGACGAGCAGTACTTC.

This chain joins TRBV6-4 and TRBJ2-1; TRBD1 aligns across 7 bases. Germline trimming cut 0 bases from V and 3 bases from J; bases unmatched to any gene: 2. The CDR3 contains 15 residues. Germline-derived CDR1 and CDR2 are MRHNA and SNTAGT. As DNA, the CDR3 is TGTGCCAGCAGTGACTCAGGACAGGACTACAATGAGCAGTTCTTC. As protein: CASSDSGQDYNEQFF.

This CDR3 reads CASGLSGDTQYF. DNA for the CDR3: TGTGCCAGCGGTCTCTCGGGGGATACGCAGTATTTT. The chain combines TRBV6-5 with TRBJ2-3, with a tentative D call TRBD2 (5 bases). Trimming shortened V by 8 bases and J by 6 bases, and 12 bases separated the two germline ends. The germline gives CDR1 MNHEY, CDR2 SVGAGI. The CDR3 contains 12 residues.

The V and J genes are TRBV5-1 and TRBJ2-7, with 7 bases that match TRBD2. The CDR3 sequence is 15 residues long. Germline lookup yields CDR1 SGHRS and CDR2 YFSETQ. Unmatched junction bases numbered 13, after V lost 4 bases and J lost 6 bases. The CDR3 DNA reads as TGCGCCAGCAGCCCTCCCGTTGCGGGAGCAGGCGAGCAGTACTTC. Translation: CASSPPVAGAGEQYF.

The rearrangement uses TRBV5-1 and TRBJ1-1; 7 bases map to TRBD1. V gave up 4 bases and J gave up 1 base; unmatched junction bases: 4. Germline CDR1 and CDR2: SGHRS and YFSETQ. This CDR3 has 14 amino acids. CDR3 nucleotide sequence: TGCGCCAGCAGCCGTGGGACAGCGAACACTGAAGCTTTCTTT. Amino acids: CASSRGTANTEAFF.

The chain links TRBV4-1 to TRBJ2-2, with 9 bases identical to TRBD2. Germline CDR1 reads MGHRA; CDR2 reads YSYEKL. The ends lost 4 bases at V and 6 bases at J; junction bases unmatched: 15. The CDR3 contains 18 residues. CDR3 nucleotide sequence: TGCGCCAGCAGCCCTCCCCCGTGGCGGGAGGGTTTCGCCGGGGAGCTGTTTTTT. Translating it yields CASSPPPWREGFAGELFF.

The CDR3 here is CASSFGAGYTF. CDR3 in DNA: TGTGCCAGCAGTTTTGGAGCTGGCTACACCTTC. This chain connects TRBV28 to TRBJ1-2; D gene ambiguous. There are 11 residues in the CDR3. Germline V gene sequence: CDR1 MDHEN, CDR2 SYDVKM. Trimming pared 3 bases from V and 7 bases from J, leaving 6 bases between.

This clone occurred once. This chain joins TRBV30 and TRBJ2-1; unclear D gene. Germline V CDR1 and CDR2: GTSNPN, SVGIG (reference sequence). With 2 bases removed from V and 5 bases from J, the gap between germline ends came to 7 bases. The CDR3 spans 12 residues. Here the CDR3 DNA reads TGTGCCTGGAGTCCCTCTCACAATGAGCAGTTCTTC. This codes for CAWSPSHNEQFF.

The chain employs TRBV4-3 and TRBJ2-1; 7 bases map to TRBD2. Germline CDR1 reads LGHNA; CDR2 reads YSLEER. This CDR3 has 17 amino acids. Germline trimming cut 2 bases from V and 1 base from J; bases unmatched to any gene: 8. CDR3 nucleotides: TGCGCCAGCAGCCAACACTCTAGCGGCACTTCCTACAATGAGCAGTTCTTC. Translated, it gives CASSQHSSGTSYNEQFF.

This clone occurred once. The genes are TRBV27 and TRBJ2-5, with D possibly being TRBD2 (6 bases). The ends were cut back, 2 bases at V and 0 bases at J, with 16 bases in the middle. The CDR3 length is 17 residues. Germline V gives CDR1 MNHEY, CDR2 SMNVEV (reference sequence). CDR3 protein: CASSLAGGPLYQETQYF. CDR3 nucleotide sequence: TGTGCCAGCAGTTTAGCAGGAGGGCCCCTATACCAAGAGACCCAGTACTTC.

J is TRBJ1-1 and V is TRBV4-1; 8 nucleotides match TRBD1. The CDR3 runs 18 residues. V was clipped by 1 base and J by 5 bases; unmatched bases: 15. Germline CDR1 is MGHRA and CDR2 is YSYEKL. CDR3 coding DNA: TGCGCCAGCAGCCAAGGTCTTTTCAGGGGGCCCGGTTATACTGAAGCTTTCTTT. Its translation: CASSQGLFRGPGYTEAFF.

CDR3 protein: CASTLRTGSGNIQYF. CDR3 coding DNA: TGTGCCAGTACCCTAAGGACAGGTAGTGGGAACATTCAGTACTTC. The chain employs TRBV19 and TRBJ2-4; TRBD1 agrees at 7 bases. Germline V gene sequence: CDR1 LNHDA, CDR2 SQIVND (reference sequence). The CDR3 sequence is 15 residues long. V lost 7 bases to trimming and J lost 7 bases; unmatched junction nucleotides: 13.

CDR3 nucleotides: TGTGCCAGTGCCAGGGACAGTTCCTACGAGCAGTACTTC. This codes for CASARDSSYEQYF. This rearrangement joins TRBV19 to TRBJ2-7; 7 nucleotides line up with TRBD1. The V gene end was trimmed by 8 bases and the J gene end by 1 base; junction bases not matched to a gene: 5. The germline V gene has CDR1 LNHDA and CDR2 SQIVND (reference sequence). This CDR3 contains 13 residues. Based on the CDR3 plus reference TRBV19 and TRBJ2-7, the full variable domain is DGGITQSPKYLFRKEGQNVTLSCEQNLNHDAMYWYRQDPGQGLRLIYYSQIVNDFQKGDIAEGYSVSREKKESFPLTVTSAQKNPTAFYLCASARDSSYEQYFGPGTRLTVT.

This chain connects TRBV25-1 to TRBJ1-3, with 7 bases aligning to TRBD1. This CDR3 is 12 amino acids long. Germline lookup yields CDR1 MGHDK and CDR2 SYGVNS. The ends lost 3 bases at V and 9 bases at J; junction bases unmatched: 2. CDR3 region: CASSEAGGTIYF. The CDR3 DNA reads TGTGCCAGCAGTGAGGCAGGGGGCACCATATATTTT.

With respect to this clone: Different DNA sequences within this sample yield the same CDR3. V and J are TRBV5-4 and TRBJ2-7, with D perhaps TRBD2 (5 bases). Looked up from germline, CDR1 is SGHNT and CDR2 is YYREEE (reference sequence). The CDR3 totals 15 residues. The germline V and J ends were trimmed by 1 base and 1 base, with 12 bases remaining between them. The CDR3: CASSLKRERSYEQYF. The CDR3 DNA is TGTGCCAGCAGCTTGAAACGGGAAAGGTCCTACGAGCAGTACTTC.

CDR3 residues: CASSVATVRVDEQYF. The CDR3 coding sequence is TGTGCCAGCAGCGTAGCTACGGTCAGGGTAGACGAGCAGTACTTC. The chain recombines TRBV9 with TRBJ2-7, with a possible D match to TRBD1 (5 bases). The V gene lost 0 bases and the J gene lost 5 bases, with 15 bases spanning the gap. The germline gives CDR1 SGDLS, CDR2 YYNGEE. The CDR3 length is 15 residues.

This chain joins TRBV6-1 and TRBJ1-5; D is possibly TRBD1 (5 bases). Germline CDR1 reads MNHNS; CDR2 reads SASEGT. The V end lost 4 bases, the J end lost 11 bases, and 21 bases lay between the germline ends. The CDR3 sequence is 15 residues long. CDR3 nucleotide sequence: TGTGCCAGCAGTGTTGGGGGGGGGTCTCCTCTGGCCCAGCATTTT. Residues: CASSVGGGSPLAQHF.

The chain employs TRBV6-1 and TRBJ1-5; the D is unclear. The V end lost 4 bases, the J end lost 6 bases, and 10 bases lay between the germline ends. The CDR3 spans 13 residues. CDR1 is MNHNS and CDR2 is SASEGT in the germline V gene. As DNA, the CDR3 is TGTGCCAGCAGTGTGACACCTGGTCAGCCCCAGCATTTT. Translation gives CASSVTPGQPQHF.

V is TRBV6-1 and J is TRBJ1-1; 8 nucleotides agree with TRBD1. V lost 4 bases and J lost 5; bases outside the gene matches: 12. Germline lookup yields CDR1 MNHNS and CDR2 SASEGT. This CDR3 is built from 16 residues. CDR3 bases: TGTGCCAGCAGTGGAAGAGACAGGGGAGGAGGGACTGAAGCTTTCTTT. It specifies CASSGRDRGGGTEAFF.